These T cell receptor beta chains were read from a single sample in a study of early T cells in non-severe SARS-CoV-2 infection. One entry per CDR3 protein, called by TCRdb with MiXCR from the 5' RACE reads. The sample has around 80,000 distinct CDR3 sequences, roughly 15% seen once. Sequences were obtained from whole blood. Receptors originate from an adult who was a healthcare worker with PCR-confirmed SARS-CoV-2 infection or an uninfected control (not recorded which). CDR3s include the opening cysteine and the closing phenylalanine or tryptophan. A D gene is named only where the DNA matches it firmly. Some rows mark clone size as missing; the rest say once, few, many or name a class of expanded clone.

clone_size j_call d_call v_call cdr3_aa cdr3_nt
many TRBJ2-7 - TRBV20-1 CSANNDGYEQYF TGCAGTGCCAATAATGACGGCTACGAGCAGTACTTC
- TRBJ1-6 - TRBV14 CASSQASGMRDSPLHF TGTGCCAGCAGCCAAGCGTCGGGGATGAGGGATTCACCCCTCCACTTT
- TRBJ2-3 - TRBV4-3 CASSQDSLRNTDTQYF TGCGCCAGCAGCCAAGACAGCCTACGAAACACAGATACGCAGTATTTT
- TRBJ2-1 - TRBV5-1 CASSLGGLEQFF TGCGCCAGCAGCTTGGGGGGGCTTGAGCAGTTCTTC
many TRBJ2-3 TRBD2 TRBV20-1 CSASGSGGTDTQYF TGCAGTGCTAGTGGGAGCGGGGGCACAGATACGCAGTATTTT
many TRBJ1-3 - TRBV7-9 CASSPGAGSGNTIYF TGTGCCAGCAGCCCAGGGGCGGGTTCCGGAAACACCATATATTTT
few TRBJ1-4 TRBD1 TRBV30 CAWSRGHGEKLFF TGTGCCTGGAGTAGGGGGCACGGGGAAAAACTGTTTTTT
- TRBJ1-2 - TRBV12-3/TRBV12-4 CASSFIQAGAGGYTF TGTGCCAGCAGTTTCATCCAGGCGGGGGCCGGTGGCTACACCTTC
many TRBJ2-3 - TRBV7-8 CASGSGQSDTQYF TGTGCCAGCGGCTCCGGACAATCCGATACGCAGTATTTT
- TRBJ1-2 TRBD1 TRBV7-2 CASSPGQGASGYTF TGTGCCAGCAGCCCCGGACAGGGGGCAAGTGGCTACACCTTC
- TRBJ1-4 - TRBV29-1 CSVEVGPNEKLFF TGCAGCGTTGAAGTCGGACCTAATGAAAAACTGTTTTTT
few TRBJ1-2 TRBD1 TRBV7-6 CASSHTGGDGYTF TGTGCCAGCAGCCACACAGGGGGCGATGGCTACACCTTC
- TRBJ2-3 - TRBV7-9 CASSLIVDTQYF TGTGCCAGCAGCTTAATTGTGGATACGCAGTATTTT
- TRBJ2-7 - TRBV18 CASSPRSTSSYEQYF TGTGCCAGCTCACCACGGTCCACGAGCTCCTACGAGCAGTACTTC
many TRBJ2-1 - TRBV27 CASSQNNWYSYNEQFF TGTGCCAGCAGTCAAAACAACTGGTACTCCTACAATGAGCAGTTCTTC
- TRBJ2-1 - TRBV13 CASSFGLVYNEQFF TGTGCCAGCAGCTTCGGCTTAGTTTACAATGAGCAGTTCTTC
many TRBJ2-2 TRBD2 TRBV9 CASSASRGGGTGELFF TGTGCCAGCAGCGCCTCCCGGGGGGGTGGCACCGGGGAGCTGTTTTTT
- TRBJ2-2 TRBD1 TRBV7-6 CASSLRTGALNTGELFF TGTGCCAGCAGCTTACGGACAGGGGCCCTGAACACCGGGGAGCTGTTTTTT
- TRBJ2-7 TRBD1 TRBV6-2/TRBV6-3 CASSYPQLPDRFSYEQYF TGTGCCAGCAGTTACCCCCAGCTCCCGGACAGGTTTTCCTACGAGCAGTACTTC
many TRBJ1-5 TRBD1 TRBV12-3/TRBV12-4 CASSDRVHQPQHF TGTGCCAGCAGTGACAGGGTGCATCAGCCCCAGCATTTT
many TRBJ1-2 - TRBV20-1 CSAREGDYGYTF TGCAGTGCTAGAGAAGGGGACTATGGCTACACCTTC
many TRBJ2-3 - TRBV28 CASSLADTQYF TGTGCCAGCAGCCTCGCAGATACGCAGTATTTT
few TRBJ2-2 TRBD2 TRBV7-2 CASSLSSGGTGELFF TGTGCCAGCAGCTTAAGTAGCGGGGGCACCGGGGAGCTGTTTTTT
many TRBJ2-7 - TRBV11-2 CASSLDLSGEQYF TGTGCCAGCAGCTTAGATTTGAGCGGGGAGCAGTACTTC
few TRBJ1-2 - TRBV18 CASSSDKDGYTF TGTGCCAGCTCTTCGGACAAAGATGGCTACACCTTC
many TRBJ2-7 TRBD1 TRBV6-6 CASRNPGQLSYEQYF TGTGCCAGCAGAAATCCGGGACAGTTATCCTACGAGCAGTACTTC
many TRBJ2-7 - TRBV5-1 CASSLGLGYEQYF TGCGCCAGCAGCTTGGGGCTGGGTTACGAGCAGTACTTC
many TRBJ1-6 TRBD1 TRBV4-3 CASSQTTGVGSPLHF TGCGCCAGCAGCCAAACGACAGGGGTCGGCTCACCCCTCCACTTT
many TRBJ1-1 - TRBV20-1 CSARDWGAQNTEAFF TGCAGTGCTAGAGATTGGGGGGCCCAGAACACTGAAGCTTTCTTT
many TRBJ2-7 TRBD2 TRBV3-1 CASSLSSGGPYEQYF TGTGCCAGCAGCCTCTCTAGCGGGGGACCCTACGAGCAGTACTTC
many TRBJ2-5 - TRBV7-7 CASSLAPRRGETQYF TGTGCTAGCAGCTTAGCGCCGAGGCGTGGAGAGACCCAGTACTTC
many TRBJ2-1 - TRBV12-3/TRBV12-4 CASSPPPGLGNEQFF TGTGCCAGCAGTCCCCCCCCGGGGTTGGGCAATGAGCAGTTCTTC
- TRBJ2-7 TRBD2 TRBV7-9 CASSPRGGGSREQYF TGTGCCAGCAGCCCGCGCGGGGGAGGATCGCGAGAGCAGTACTTC
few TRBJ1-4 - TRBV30 CAWSGRITGRKNEKLFF TGTGCCTGGAGTGGACGAATCACAGGGAGGAAGAATGAAAAACTGTTTTTT
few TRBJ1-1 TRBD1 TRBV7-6 CASSLFRGRGTEAFF TGTGCCAGCAGCTTATTCAGGGGGAGGGGGACTGAAGCTTTCTTT
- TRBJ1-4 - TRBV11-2 CASSLSRDLIHEKLFF TGTGCCAGCAGCTTATCACGGGACTTAATTCATGAAAAACTGTTTTTT
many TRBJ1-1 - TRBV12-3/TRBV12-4 CASSFRGYEERTNTEAFF TGTGCCAGCAGTTTTAGGGGATACGAGGAGAGAACGAACACTGAAGCTTTCTTT
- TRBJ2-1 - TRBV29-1 CSVARSNEQFF TGCAGCGTTGCCAGATCGAATGAGCAGTTCTTC
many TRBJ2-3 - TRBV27 CASSLSTPLGADTQYF TGTGCCAGCAGTTTATCGACCCCCCTTGGCGCAGATACGCAGTATTTT
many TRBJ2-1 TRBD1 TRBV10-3 CAINPGQGNEQFF TGTGCCATCAACCCGGGACAGGGGAATGAGCAGTTCTTC
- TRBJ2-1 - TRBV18 CASSTSAYNEQFF TGTGCCAGCTCTACGTCAGCCTACAATGAGCAGTTCTTC
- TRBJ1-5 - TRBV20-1 CSASQVRGAPQHF TGCAGTGCTAGTCAAGTCCGGGGCGCGCCCCAGCATTTT
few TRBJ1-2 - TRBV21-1 CASSKSAPQGRDYGYTF TGTGCCAGCAGCAAAAGTGCGCCACAGGGGAGGGACTATGGCTACACCTTC